These 20 T cell receptor beta chains were sequenced from one sample in a study of T cell responses to AZD1222 COVID-19 vaccine. Profiled with immunoSEQ multiplex PCR; TCRdb holds only in-frame clones, not every one. The data contain around 170,000 clones, around 90% of them singletons. The starting material was peripheral blood, obtained on day 0 of AZD1222 vaccination. The receptors come from an adult in good health.

The chain carries TRBV7-2 and TRBJ2-7, with D maybe TRBD2 (5 bases). This CDR3 spans 15 amino acids. CDR1 and CDR2 (germline): SGHTA, FQGNSA. V dropped 5 bases and J dropped 0 bases, with 14 bases sitting between them. The CDR3: CASSPFGVGSYEQYF. CDR3 nucleotide sequence: TGTGCCAGCAGCCCATTCGGGGTGGGCTCCTACGAGCAGTACTTC.

V usage is TRBV9 and J usage is TRBJ2-1, with D possibly being TRBD1 (5 bases). V gave up 3 bases and J gave up 4 bases, with 8 bases separating them. CDR1 and CDR2 from the germline V gene are SGDLS and YYNGEE. This CDR3 region has 13 residues. As DNA, the CDR3 is TGTGCCAGCAGCGCAAAGGGGTACAATGAGCAGTTCTTC. This codes for CASSAKGYNEQFF.

CDR3 residues: CASSLSLPRNSHSGANVLTF. The CDR3 coding sequence is TGTGCCAGCAGTTTATCCCTACCTCGGAACAGCCACTCTGGGGCCAACGTCCTGACTTTC. The gene calls are TRBV28 and TRBJ2-6; D not certain. The V end was cut by 1 base, the J end by 0 bases, with 19 bases between. This CDR3 is 20 amino acids long. Germline CDR1 MDHEN, CDR2 SYDVKM. Based on the CDR3 plus reference TRBV28 and TRBJ2-6, the full variable domain is DVKVTQSSRYLVKRTGEKVFLECVQDMDHENMFWYRQDPGLGLRLIYFSYDVKMKEKGDIPEGYSVSREKKERFSLILESASTNQTSMYLCASSLSLPRNSHSGANVLTFGAGSRLTVL.

This chain joins TRBV19 and TRBJ1-5, with 10 bases matching TRBD1. This CDR3 has 19 residues. Per germline, CDR1 LNHDA and CDR2 SQIVND (reference sequence). The V segment lost 5 bases and the J segment 4 bases; nucleotides outside the gene matches: 17. This CDR3 reads CASSSRRDRGKVGNQPQHF. The CDR3 region has the DNA TGTGCCAGTAGTTCACGCCGGGACAGGGGAAAAGTCGGGAATCAGCCCCAGCATTTT.

The V gene is TRBV18, the J gene TRBJ2-2; 8 bases map to TRBD1. Per the germline V gene, CDR1 is KGHSH and CDR2 is LQKENI. The CDR3 contains 14 residues. The V and J ends lost 3 bases and 4 bases, in that order; junction bases with no gene match: 1. This chain's CDR3 is CASSPGTGTGELFF. The CDR3 DNA follows: TGTGCCAGCTCACCCGGGACAGGCACCGGGGAGCTGTTTTTT.

This clone appeared a single time. The chain carries TRBV6-4 and TRBJ2-3; 8 nucleotides align to TRBD1. After removal of 6 bases from V and 4 bases from J, the junction contained 9 bases not matched to a gene. The V gene's germline CDR1 is MRHNA and CDR2 SNTAGT. The CDR3 sequence is 15 residues long. CDR3 in amino acids: CASSDRGGRPDTQYF. The CDR3 coding sequence is TGTGCCAGCAGCGACAGGGGTGGTAGGCCAGATACGCAGTATTTT.

This sequence joins TRBV24-1 and TRBJ1-3; D is unclear. The CDR3 sequence is 13 residues long. Germline loops: CDR1 KGHDR, CDR2 SFDVKD. V dropped 4 bases and J dropped 0 bases, with 3 bases sitting between them. The CDR3 coding sequence is TGTGCCACCAGTGAGAGCTCTGGAAACACCATATATTTT. The encoded protein is CATSESSGNTIYF.

V is TRBV27 and J is TRBJ2-3; D assignment may be TRBD1 or TRBD2 (5 bases each). The germline CDR1 and CDR2 sequences are MNHEY and SMNVEV (reference sequence). The V end lost 5 bases, the J end lost 2 bases, and 14 bases lay between the germline ends. This CDR3 is 15 amino acids long. CDR3 protein: CASSLEGRITDTQYF. The CDR3, as DNA: TGTGCCAGCAGTCTCGAGGGACGGATCACAGATACGCAGTATTTT.

V usage is TRBV6-6 and J usage is TRBJ1-2, with D uncertain. V gave up 5 bases and J gave up 1 base, with 23 bases separating them. Germline CDR1 MNHNY, CDR2 SVGAGI (reference sequence). The CDR3 runs to 18 residues. The DNA for the CDR3 is TGTGCCAGCAGTCTCGGAAAGCAATCAGGTCCTATTAACTATGGCTACACCTTC. Encoded protein: CASSLGKQSGPINYGYTF.

This rearrangement joins TRBV4-1 to TRBJ1-2; D is unclear. Trimming stripped 4 bases from V and 8 bases from J, with 23 bases between. The CDR3 loop spans 16 amino acids. Looked up from germline, CDR1 is MGHRA and CDR2 is YSYEKL. DNA for the CDR3: TGCGCCAGCAGCCCAACCCGAGGCGAACCCTTGGAGGGCTACACCTTC. Translating gives CASSPTRGEPLEGYTF.

CDR3 sequence: CASSLDGTHGYTF. The CDR3 bases are TGTGCCAGCAGCTTAGATGGAACCCATGGCTACACCTTC. This chain uses TRBV11-2 with TRBJ1-2; D not certain. The V gene lost 0 bases and the J gene lost 6 bases, with 8 bases spanning the gap. Germline V gene sequence: CDR1 SGHAT, CDR2 FQNNGV. The CDR3 totals 13 residues. The variable domain in full, completed from reference TRBV11-2 and TRBJ1-2, reads EAGVAQSPRYKIIEKRQSVAFWCNPISGHATLYWYQQILGQGPKLLIQFQNNGVVDDSQLPKDRFSAERLKGVDSTLKIQPAKLEDSAVYLCASSLDGTHGYTFGSGTRLTVV.

The CDR3 loop reads CASIGLSGRAYEQYF. CDR3 in DNA: TGTGCCAGCATCGGTCTTTCAGGGAGGGCCTACGAGCAGTACTTC. The J gene is TRBJ2-7, the V gene TRBV2; TRBD2 aligns across 7 bases. Germline V gene data show CDR1 as SNHLY and CDR2 as FYNNEI. The CDR3 has 15 amino acids. Germline trimming cut 7 bases from V and 2 bases from J; bases unmatched to any gene: 11.

Concerning this clone: Relative to the germline gene, one junction end is altered; a read error may explain this. The J gene is TRBJ2-5, the V gene TRBV7-2; 11 positions agree with TRBD2. Germline values: CDR1 SGHTA, CDR2 FQGNSA. CDR3 length: 14 amino acids. CDR3 in amino acids: CASSLAGGKETQYF. In DNA, the CDR3 is TGTGCCAGCAGCCTAGCGGGGGGAAAAGAGACCCAGTACTTC.

V and J are TRBV7-3 and TRBJ2-7, with a tentative D call TRBD1 (6 bases). CDR3 length: 15 residues. The germline gives CDR1 SGHTA, CDR2 FQGTGA. V was clipped by 1 base and J by 3 bases, with 13 bases between them. In DNA form, the CDR3 reads TGTGCCAGCAGCTTAATGGCAGGGGTCCTCTACGAGCAGTACTTC. It codes for CASSLMAGVLYEQYF.

V usage is TRBV7-8 and J usage is TRBJ2-3; 13 bases align to TRBD2. The CDR3 loop spans 17 amino acids. CDR1 and CDR2 from the germline V gene are SGHVS and FQNEAQ. The V and J ends lost 1 base and 4 bases, in that order; junction bases with no gene match: 5. CDR3 protein: CASSLGRTSGSPDTQYF. CDR3 sequence (DNA): TGTGCCAGCAGCTTAGGGAGGACTAGCGGGAGTCCAGATACGCAGTATTTT.

The chain carries TRBV7-8 and TRBJ2-3; 12 bases fit TRBD2. The junction had 16 bases not matched to a gene; V was cut back by 3 bases and J by 3 bases. This CDR3 spans 20 amino acids. CDR1 SGHVS and CDR2 FQNEAQ come from the germline V gene. The CDR3 DNA reads TGTGCCAGCAGCTTCCCATCTCTAGCGGGAGGGCCAAGAGAAACAGATACGCAGTATTTT. Encoded protein: CASSFPSLAGGPRETDTQYF.

The chain uses TRBV4-3 and TRBJ2-2, with D hard to call. V shed 0 bases and J shed 6 bases, with 11 bases lying between them. The CDR3 totals 15 residues. From germline, CDR1 is LGHNA and CDR2 YSLEER. CDR3 in amino acids: CASSQDLIIPGELFF. The CDR3 nucleotides are TGCGCCAGCAGCCAAGATTTGATAATCCCCGGGGAGCTGTTTTTT.

This rearrangement joins TRBV11-2 to TRBJ2-3, with 8 positions matching TRBD1. Germline V lookup: CDR1 SGHAT, CDR2 FQNNGV. With V trimmed by 2 bases and J by 5 bases, 12 bases remained unmatched. CDR3 size: 17 residues. CDR3 amino acids: CASSLRPPDRVGDTQYF. Written as DNA, the CDR3 is TGTGCCAGCAGCTTACGACCGCCGGACAGGGTAGGAGATACGCAGTATTTT.

Here the CDR3 DNA reads TGTGCCATCAGTAAAGGCGGGGGGGCCTTGGCAGATACGCAGTATTTT. Its translation: CAISKGGGALADTQYF. The chain uses TRBV10-3 and TRBJ2-3; 9 bases fit TRBD2. The CDR3 consists of 16 residues. Trimming at V came to 5 bases and at J to 4 bases, leaving 10 bases not matched to a gene. Germline V lookup: CDR1 ENHRY, CDR2 SYGVKD.

The chain carries TRBV15 and TRBJ2-7; D not certain. This CDR3 has 14 residues. Per germline, CDR1 LNHNV and CDR2 YYDKDF (reference sequence). V lost 4 bases to trimming and J lost 2 bases, with 12 bases between them. CDR3 nucleotides: TGTGCCACCAGCACCCTGGGCCTACCCTACGAGCAGTACTTC. Protein product: CATSTLGLPYEQYF.